This is a list of T cell receptor beta chains from one sample in a study of shared clonotypes between healthy human individuals. Repertoires were generated with immunoSEQ multiplex PCR, while TCRdb's copy carries only in-frame clones and drops some. The table records some 2.4 million clones, approximately 94% of them present only once. The sample comprised naive CD4+ T cells from PBMCs. The source of these receptors is a man between 18 and 29 years old in good health. Some clones in this sample may be carry-over from other donors' samples. Each CDR3 is given with its conserved first and last residue. Each record gives: V gene, clone size, D gene, J gene, CDR3 DNA, CDR3 protein. D genes are given only for firm matches. Clone size appears in some rows only: once, few, many, or a class for an expanded clone.

TRBV11-2,few,.,TRBJ1-5,TGTGCCAGCAGCTTCACTAGCTTTGAAGCCCGGCCCCAGCATTTT,CASSFTSFEARPQHF
TRBV5-1,.,.,TRBJ2-6,TGCGCCAGCAGCGGCAGGCCGATCGGCCTCACCAGTTCTGGGGCCAACGTCCTGACTTTC,CASSGRPIGLTSSGANVLTF
TRBV7-2,.,TRBD1,TRBJ1-1,TGTGCCAGCAGCTCCCGGACAGGTTCCTTTGAAGCTTTCTTT,CASSSRTGSFEAFF
TRBV7-3,few,.,TRBJ2-3,TGTGCCAGCAGCCCCAGCACAGATACGCAGTATTTT,CASSPSTDTQYF
TRBV5-1,.,TRBD1,TRBJ2-5,TGCGCCAGCAGCTATGGACAGGCAACACGGGAGACCCAGTACTTC,CASSYGQATRETQYF
TRBV5-1,once,.,TRBJ2-7,TGCGCCAGCAGCTTGGGAGGGGCTCGCTTCGAGCAGTACTTC,CASSLGGARFEQYF
TRBV6-5,once,TRBD1,TRBJ2-7,TGTGCCAGCAGTTACTTGGGACAGCCCTACGAGCAGTACTTC,CASSYLGQPYEQYF
TRBV9,once,TRBD2,TRBJ2-7,TGTGCCAGCAGCGAAGCCGGGACTAGCGGTTACGAGCAGTACTTC,CASSEAGTSGYEQYF
TRBV29-1,.,TRBD1,TRBJ2-1,TGCAGCGTTTCTAGTCCGGGACAGGGGGCTGATGAGCAGTTCTTC,CSVSSPGQGADEQFF
TRBV18,.,.,TRBJ1-5,TGTGCCAGCTCACCATTGGGGGGTCCTAGCAATCAGCCCCAGCATTTT,CASSPLGGPSNQPQHF
TRBV7-2,.,.,TRBJ1-1,TGTGCCAGCAGCGAACAGGGTTGGGCTGAAGCTTTCTTT,CASSEQGWAEAFF
TRBV11-2,.,.,TRBJ2-3,TGTGCCAGCAGCTTAGGTGGGCTAGGAACAGATACGCAGTATTTT,CASSLGGLGTDTQYF
TRBV7-3,.,.,TRBJ2-1,TGTGCCAGCAGCTTGGAACAGGGCGCCTACAATGAGCAGTTCTTC,CASSLEQGAYNEQFF
TRBV28,.,TRBD2,TRBJ2-3,TGTGCCAGCAGCGGGACTAGCGGGAGCACAGATACGCAGTATTTT,CASSGTSGSTDTQYF
TRBV30,.,.,TRBJ2-2,TGTGCCGTGGGGGGAGTTTCTGAGCTGTTTTTT,CAVGGVSELFF
TRBV4-3,.,TRBD1,TRBJ2-7,TGCGCCAGCTCGGGACAGGGCGGCGAGCAGTACTTC,CASSGQGGEQYF
TRBV5-1,.,.,TRBJ1-1,TGCGCCAGCAGGGATGGAGGGAACAGCAAGAACACTGAAGCTTTCTTT,CASRDGGNSKNTEAFF
TRBV7-6,.,TRBD2,TRBJ2-5,TGTGCCAGCAGGAGGACTAGCGGATACCAAGAGACCCAGTACTTC,CASRRTSGYQETQYF
TRBV10-3,.,.,TRBJ1-1,TGTGCCATCAGTCGTAATTTGGACACTGAAGCTTTCTTT,CAISRNLDTEAFF
TRBV7-8,.,.,TRBJ1-3,TGTGCCAGCCAGCTGGCTAACACCATATATTTT,CASQLANTIYF
TRBV5-4,.,TRBD2,TRBJ2-7,TGTGCCAGCACCAAAGAGCCCGGGACTAGCGGTTCCTACGAGCAGTACTTC,CASTKEPGTSGSYEQYF
TRBV29-1,.,TRBD2,TRBJ2-5,TGCAGCGTCGGACTAGCGATCTTGAGGGAGACCCAGTACTTC,CSVGLAILRETQYF
TRBV7-3,.,.,TRBJ2-6,TGTGCCAGCAGCTCCGGGTACTCTGGGGCCAACGTCCTGACTTTC,CASSSGYSGANVLTF
TRBV18,.,TRBD1,TRBJ1-2,TGTGCCAGCTCACCAGGGACAGGGAGTCTCGCTAACTATGGCTACACCTTC,CASSPGTGSLANYGYTF
TRBV25-1,.,TRBD1,TRBJ2-1,TGTGCCAGCGCCGGCGGACAGGCATCCTACAATGAGCAGTTCTTC,CASAGGQASYNEQFF
TRBV5-8,.,TRBD1,TRBJ2-2,TGTGCCAGCAGTCTCCGGGACAGGGGACGCACCGGGGAGCTGTTTTTT,CASSLRDRGRTGELFF
TRBV5-1,.,.,TRBJ2-7,TGCGCCAGCAGCTCCACCGGGACAACATACGAGCAGTACTTC,CASSSTGTTYEQYF
TRBV7-2,.,.,TRBJ1-2,TGTGCCAGCAGCTTAGCGATCTCAGGCGGCGGAGGCTACACCTTC,CASSLAISGGGGYTF
TRBV9,.,TRBD2,TRBJ2-7,TGTGCCAGCAGCCCGCCCCATGCGAGCGGGAGTAACGAGCAGTACTTC,CASSPPHASGSNEQYF
TRBV2,.,TRBD1,TRBJ2-7,TGTGCCAGCAGTGAAGCGGGCTGGACAGGGAGGTTCGAGCAGTACTTC,CASSEAGWTGRFEQYF
TRBV5-1,few,.,TRBJ1-1,TGCGCCAGCAGCTTGGTGGCCACGGAGAACACTGAAGCTTTCTTT,CASSLVATENTEAFF
TRBV5-1,.,TRBD2,TRBJ2-5,TGCGCCAGCAGCTTGGCCGGGCTAGCGGGAGGGATTGAGACCCAGTACTTC,CASSLAGLAGGIETQYF
TRBV9,.,TRBD2,TRBJ2-1,TGTGCCAGCAGCGTACGGGCGGGAGCCTACAATGAGCAGTTCTTC,CASSVRAGAYNEQFF
TRBV18,.,TRBD2,TRBJ2-2,TGTGCCAGCTCACTAAAACCCGGGACTAGCAGCACCGGGGAGCTGTTTTTT,CASSLKPGTSSTGELFF
TRBV7-2,.,.,TRBJ2-3,TGTGCCAGCCTCCTAGAAGCGGAGAGCACAGATACGCAGTATTTT,CASLLEAESTDTQYF
TRBV30,.,TRBD1,TRBJ1-1,TGTGCCGGGGAACAGGGGATAGCTTTCTTT,CAGEQGIAFF
TRBV6-5,.,.,TRBJ2-7,TGTGCCAGCAGTTACCGAGCGAGCAGCTCCTACGAGCAGTACTTC,CASSYRASSSYEQYF
TRBV6-6,.,TRBD1,TRBJ1-2,TGTGCCAGCAGTTACTCAAGGACAGGGAGGGCTGGCTACACCTTC,CASSYSRTGRAGYTF
TRBV28,.,.,TRBJ2-3,TGTGCCAGCAGCGTTTTGCTACCGAGCACAGATACGCAGTATTTT,CASSVLLPSTDTQYF
TRBV2,.,.,TRBJ2-2,TGTGCCAGCACCGGTCGTGGACAGAGGACCGGGGAGCTGTTTTTT,CASTGRGQRTGELFF
TRBV6-5,.,.,TRBJ1-5,TGTGCCAGCAGTAGGGACACCTATCAGCCCCAGCATTTT,CASSRDTYQPQHF
TRBV10-3,.,.,TRBJ2-7,TGTGCCAGCCTCGGGGGTAGAGGGGCCTACGAGCAGTACTTC,CASLGGRGAYEQYF
TRBV28,.,.,TRBJ1-2,TGTGCCAGCACCAAGCGGGACGGAGCTAACTATGGCTACACCTTC,CASTKRDGANYGYTF
TRBV6-1,.,.,TRBJ2-5,TGTGCCAGCAGTGCTGGACAGAAAGAGACCCAGTACTTC,CASSAGQKETQYF
TRBV11-2,.,TRBD2,TRBJ2-2,TGTGCCAGCAGTCAGACTAGCGGGGGTGATGGGGAGCTGTTTTTT,CASSQTSGGDGELFF
TRBV28,.,.,TRBJ1-4,TGTGCCAGCAGTTTGACACCGGATTTTGGGAAACTGTTTTTT,CASSLTPDFGKLFF
TRBV6-6,.,.,TRBJ1-1,TGTGCCAGCATTAAACCGGGGTGGAACACTGAAGCTTTCTTT,CASIKPGWNTEAFF
TRBV19,.,TRBD2,TRBJ2-3,TGTGCCAGTAGTATTGGCGGGAGACTAGATACGCAGTATTTT,CASSIGGRLDTQYF
TRBV5-6,.,.,TRBJ2-3,TGTGCCAGCAGCCCGGTCGGCGGTAGGACAGATACGCAGTATTTT,CASSPVGGRTDTQYF
TRBV7-2,once,.,TRBJ1-1,TGTGCCAGCAGCTTAGGCTCGTTCACTGAAGCTTTCTTT,CASSLGSFTEAFF
TRBV5-5,.,.,TRBJ1-2,TGTGCCAGCAGCCGGGACCGCGCTAACTATGGCTACACCTTC,CASSRDRANYGYTF
TRBV5-1,.,.,TRBJ2-2,TGCGCCAGCAGCCGCCAGGTGACCGGGGAGCTGTTTTTT,CASSRQVTGELFF
TRBV2,once,.,TRBJ2-7,TGTGCCAGCAGTCTCTCCTACGAGCAGTACTTC,CASSLSYEQYF
TRBV5-1,.,.,TRBJ2-1,TGCGCCAGCACCCTGAAGCCGGACGATCTACATGGTGAGCAGTTCTTC,CASTLKPDDLHGEQFF
TRBV7-2,.,.,TRBJ2-5,TGTGCCAGCAGCCGCGGGACAGCAAGGGAGGAGACCCAGTACTTC,CASSRGTAREETQYF
TRBV28,.,.,TRBJ2-7,TGTGCCAGCAGTTTGGCGGGGGCTAGGGAGCAGTACTTC,CASSLAGAREQYF
TRBV28,.,.,TRBJ1-1,TGTGCCAGCAGTCCCCCCGGAACGAACACTGAAGCTTTCTTT,CASSPPGTNTEAFF